This T cell receptor (beta chain) emerged from a study of post-analysis software for immune sequencing data. In the study overall: Relapsing-remitting, secondary progressive and progressive-relapsing multiple sclerosis were all included among the disease courses. Overall study results and limits: Several TRBV segments were more frequent in patients than controls; TRBV5-6, TRBV5-1 and TRBV20-1 belonged to this group.

Concerning this clonotype: Its antigen remains unknown. The junction differs from germline at one of its ends, possibly a read error.

The CDR3 covers 15 residues. Germline V lookup: CDR1 SGDLS, CDR2 YYNGEE. Researchers reported that TCR beta cDNA libraries carried unique molecular identifiers. TCRdb analysed the PCR reads with MiXCR anew, one entry per CDR3 protein. The table lists about 260,000 distinct CDR3 sequences, 36% of them singletons, with under 5.5% in the top ten. The sequenced sample was blood. This receptor was obtained from a girl aged 5-17 years with multiple sclerosis. The chain is built from TRBV9 and TRBJ1-1; D is perhaps TRBD1 (5 bases). CDR3 nucleotides: TGTGCCAGCAGCCCGAAACAGGATATGAACACTGGAGCTTTCTTT. Protein sequence: CASSPKQDMNTGAFF. Complete variable domain (other parts from reference TRBV9 and TRBJ1-1): DSGVTQTPKHLITATGQRVTLRCSPRSGDLSVYWYQQSLDQGLQFLIQYYNGEERAKGNILERFSAQQFPDLHSELNLSSLELGDSALYFCASSPKQDMNTGAFFGQGTRLTVV.